The 22 T cell receptor beta chains in this list originate from one sample, sequenced in a study of vaccination and CD4 T cells after COVID-19. Described treatment: approximately 9-day PBMC culture with coronavirus spike peptide pools or control peptides (ViraFEST assay). Samples of CD4+ T cells were obtained from the unexposed donor before the COVID-19 pandemic (2011-2018). Antigen specificity for these receptors is unknown. Cultured CD4+ T-cell DNA underwent Oncomine TCR Beta short-read sequencing. TCRdb reanalysed the PCR reads using MiXCR and keeps one entry per CDR3 protein. The data show roughly 9,200 distinct CDR3 sequences, 34% seen once. Sequenced sample: CD4+ T cells from blood, cultured in vitro. These receptors were taken from a human donor in good health.

In this sample, this clonotype turned up a few times. The CDR3 spells CASSETPTDTQYF. The DNA for the CDR3 is TGTGCCAGCAGTGAGACCCCCACAGATACGCAGTATTTT. The gene calls are TRBV6-4 and TRBJ2-3; unclear D gene. The length of the CDR3 is 13 residues. Per the germline V gene, CDR1 is MRHNA and CDR2 is SNTAGT. Trimming removed 3 bases at V and 2 bases at J, with 6 bases between.

The CDR3: CSAAPGTRSTEAFF. The CDR3 DNA follows: TGCAGTGCTGCCCCCGGGACAAGGAGTACTGAAGCTTTCTTT. The V gene is TRBV20-1, the J gene TRBJ1-1, with TRBD1 as a possible D gene (6 bases). Germline V gives CDR1 DFQATT, CDR2 SNEGSKA (reference sequence). This CDR3 is 14 amino acids long. V was shortened by 5 bases and J by 5 bases, with 18 bases between the two germline ends.

The J gene is TRBJ2-7, the V gene TRBV9, with a tentative D call TRBD2 (5 bases). Trimming took 4 bases from V and 6 from J, leaving 14 bases between them. The length of the CDR3 is 13 residues. CDR1 and CDR2 from the germline V gene are SGDLS and YYNGEE. In nucleotides, the CDR3 is TGTGCCAGCAGCCTTGGATCCGAGGGCGAGCAGTACTTC. Translated: CASSLGSEGEQYF.

V usage is TRBV30 and J usage is TRBJ1-1; maybe TRBD1 (6 bases). The V gene's germline CDR1 is GTSNPN and CDR2 SVGIG (reference sequence). Trimming left V 2 bases short and J 10 bases short, with 20 bases between. The CDR3 covers 14 residues. The CDR3 protein is CAWSLQGHGVGAFF. The CDR3 nucleotides are TGTGCCTGGAGTTTGCAGGGACATGGGGTAGGAGCTTTCTTT.

This clonotype was counted only a few times. The chain employs TRBV6-2 or TRBV6-3 and TRBJ2-5, with D perhaps being TRBD1 or TRBD2 (5 bases each). V shed 10 bases and J shed 3 bases, with 15 bases lying between them. CDR3 length: 13 amino acids. Germline V gives CDR1 MNHEY, CDR2 SVGEGT. This CDR3 is CATLRDAEETQYF. CDR3 DNA sequence: TGTGCCACCCTCAGGGACGCTGAAGAGACCCAGTACTTC.

This chain links TRBV6-5 with TRBJ2-6; D ambiguous. Germline V lookup: CDR1 MNHEY, CDR2 SVGAGI. V shed 1 base and J shed 1 base, with 8 bases lying between them. The CDR3 has 16 residues. The CDR3 nucleotides are TGTGCCAGCAGTTACTTGGGCACGTCTGGGGCCAACGTCCTGACTTTC. Its translation: CASSYLGTSGANVLTF.

This clonotype ranks as medium-sized (0.01 to 0.1%). As DNA, the CDR3 is TGTGCCACCAGCAGGGCGGGACACCCGGACACTGAAGCTTTCTTT. This encodes CATSRAGHPDTEAFF. This chain uses TRBV15 with TRBJ1-1, with a weak D call TRBD1 (6 bases). CDR3 size: 15 residues. Trimming pared 3 bases from V and 3 bases from J, leaving 14 bases between. Germline loops: CDR1 LNHNV, CDR2 YYDKDF (reference sequence).

This chain uses TRBV20-1 with TRBJ1-2, with D uncertain. This CDR3 is built from 13 residues. V gave up 5 bases and J gave up 4 bases, with 14 bases separating them. The germline V gene has CDR1 DFQATT and CDR2 SNEGSKA (reference sequence). DNA of the CDR3: TGCAGTGCTCGTCACGAACACTCCTATGGCTACACCTTC. It translates to CSARHEHSYGYTF.

The V and J genes are TRBV7-3 and TRBJ1-2; D might be TRBD1 (6 bases). V lost 5 bases to trimming and J lost 2 bases, with 12 bases between them. CDR1 and CDR2 (germline): SGHTA, FQGTGA. CDR3 length: 14 amino acids. The CDR3 DNA reads TGTGCCAGCAGCCCAACGGGACAAAACTATGGCTACACCTTC. Its translation is CASSPTGQNYGYTF. The full variable domain, its missing parts supplied by reference TRBV7-3 and TRBJ1-2, is GAGVSQTPSNKVTEKGKYVELRCDPISGHTALYWYRQSLGQGPEFLIYFQGTGAADDSGLPNDRFFAVRPEGSVSTLKIQRTERGDSAVYLCASSPTGQNYGYTFGSGTRLTVV.

This clonotype was seen only a few times. The V gene is TRBV6-1, the J gene TRBJ2-7, with a possible D match to TRBD2 (6 bases). Germline assignment: CDR1 MNHNS and CDR2 SASEGT. With 8 bases removed from V and 0 bases from J, the gap between germline ends came to 14 bases. The length of the CDR3 is 14 residues. CDR3 nucleotides: TGTGCCAGCTGCCCCAGGGACTTCTCCTACGAGCAGTACTTC. It codes for CASCPRDFSYEQYF.

This clonotype was seen a single time. One end of the junction is discordant with germline, which a read error may explain. The V gene is TRBV7-2, the J gene TRBJ2-7; no reliable D call. CDR3 size: 15 residues. CDR1 and CDR2 from the germline V gene are SGHTA and FQGNSA. The CDR3: CASSLEPGSSYEQYF. The CDR3 coding sequence is TGCGCCAGCAGCCTGGAACCCGGAAGCTCCTACGAGCAGTACTTC.

In its sample, this clonotype was seen a few times. The chain carries TRBV6-2 or TRBV6-3 and TRBJ1-1; the D gene is possibly TRBD1 (6 bases). CDR1 and CDR2 from the germline V gene are MNHEY and SVGEGT. V was trimmed by 0 bases and J by 0 bases, leaving 14 bases between them. The CDR3 has 17 residues. The CDR3, as DNA: TGTGCCAGCAGTTACTCGATCAGGGGCCCCATGAACACTGAAGCTTTCTTT. As protein: CASSYSIRGPMNTEAFF.

This clonotype was seen only a few times. The chain links TRBV6-5 to TRBJ1-1; weak D call: TRBD1 (6 bases). The germline CDR1 and CDR2 sequences are MNHEY and SVGAGI. This CDR3 is 15 amino acids long. Trimming took off 2 bases at V and 3 bases at J, with 13 bases between the two ends. DNA for the CDR3: TGTGCCAGCAGTTACCCGCGGGGGCCTTACACTGAAGCTTTCTTT. Protein sequence: CASSYPRGPYTEAFF.

The J gene is TRBJ2-1, the V gene TRBV6-1; D may match TRBD1 or TRBD2 (5 bases each). This CDR3 has 16 amino acids. Germline CDR1 reads MNHNS; CDR2 reads SASEGT. Trimming took 0 bases from V and 2 from J, leaving 11 bases between them. CDR3 protein: CASSEAGTPPYNEQFF. The CDR3 nucleotides read TGTGCCAGCAGTGAAGCGGGGACCCCCCCCTACAATGAGCAGTTCTTC.

This clonotype was counted only a few times. The rearrangement links TRBV20-1 to TRBJ1-2, with TRBD1 matching 8 bases. CDR1 DFQATT and CDR2 SNEGSKA come from the germline V gene (reference sequence). The CDR3 length is 11 residues. The CDR3: CCTGGIYGYTF. CDR3 nucleotide sequence: TGCTGTACAGGGGGTATTTATGGCTACACCTTC.

A few counts support this clonotype. The J gene is TRBJ1-5, the V gene TRBV20-1; D is possibly TRBD1 (6 bases). Trimming left V 3 bases short and J 7 bases short, with 13 bases between. This CDR3 is built from 13 residues. Germline V gene sequence: CDR1 DFQATT, CDR2 SNEGSKA (reference sequence). CDR3 protein: CSARMGGDQPQHF. The CDR3 DNA reads TGCAGTGCTAGGATGGGGGGCGACCAGCCCCAGCATTTT.

This clonotype was counted a few times. The chain uses TRBV19 and TRBJ1-2, with D uncertain. In germline, CDR1 is LNHDA, CDR2 SQIVND (reference sequence). CDR3 length: 14 residues. Between the trimmed V and J ends, which lost 6 bases and 4 bases, there was a span of 15 bases. CDR3 sequence reads: CASSWAVHSYGYTF. The CDR3 bases are TGTGCCAGTAGCTGGGCGGTACACTCCTATGGCTACACCTTC.

This clonotype was counted between two and nine times. The V call is TRBV7-6, the J call TRBJ1-2; tentative D call: TRBD1 (5 bases). With 1 base removed from V and 2 bases from J, the gap between germline ends came to 11 bases. Germline V gives CDR1 SGHVS, CDR2 FNYEAQ. There are 15 residues in the CDR3. The CDR3 bases are TGTGCCAGCAGCTTAGGGCAGGGTGAAAACTATGGCTACACCTTC. It translates to CASSLGQGENYGYTF.

The rearrangement links TRBV4-2 to TRBJ1-5; no clear D gene. Trimming took off 1 base at V and 2 bases at J, with 12 bases between the two ends. The CDR3 is made up of 16 amino acids. CDR1 LGHNA and CDR2 YNFKEQ come from the germline V gene. This chain's CDR3 is CASSQVSRQGNQPQHF. DNA for the CDR3: TGTGCCAGCAGCCAAGTGTCTAGGCAGGGCAATCAGCCCCAGCATTTT.

The sample holds a few counts of this clonotype. The chain uses TRBV6-1 and TRBJ2-1; 9 bases line up with TRBD2. V lost 8 bases, J lost 6 bases, and 5 bases stayed unmatched. The CDR3 sequence is 13 residues long. In germline, CDR1 is MNHNS, CDR2 SASEGT. CDR3 DNA sequence: TGTGCCAGCGCGGGGGGGATTATCAATGAGCAGTTCTTC. Its translation: CASAGGIINEQFF.

The chain's CDR3 is CASSEYVNTEAFF. The CDR3 DNA reads TGTGCCAGCAGTGAATATGTGAACACTGAAGCTTTCTTT. V and J are TRBV6-1 and TRBJ1-1; D gene uncertain. Germline loops: CDR1 MNHNS, CDR2 SASEGT. V lost 2 bases, J lost 0 bases, and 4 bases lay in between. The CDR3 sequence is 13 residues long.

The J gene is TRBJ2-2, the V gene TRBV10-2; no clear D. This CDR3 is built from 14 residues. Germline V gene lookup returns CDR1 WSHSY and CDR2 SAAADI. The V gene lost 3 bases and the J gene lost 4 bases, with 9 bases spanning the gap. The DNA for the CDR3 is TGCGCCAGCAGTGAAATCGTCATCACCGGGGAGCTGTTTTTT. Translating it yields CASSEIVITGELFF.